These 6 T cell receptor beta chains came from one sample sequenced in a study of T-cell memory formation after mild COVID-19. TCRdb re-derived calls from the 5' RACE reads in MiXCR, one entry per CDR3 protein. The sample consists of roughly 580,000 distinct CDR3 sequences, under 20% of them appearing once. The specimen sequenced was PBMCs or a T cell subset sorted from them (not recorded which). Receptors were obtained from an adult woman who had mild COVID-19 (a few samples of this study predate the infection). Cell type and time point are not known.

This chain links TRBV3-1 with TRBJ1-1, with 10 bases lining up with TRBD1. V was clipped by 4 bases and J by 0 bases; unmatched bases: 2. The CDR3 spans 15 residues. Germline V lookup: CDR1 LGHDT, CDR2 YNNKEL (reference sequence). CDR3 sequence: CASSRTGGVNTEAFF. In DNA, the CDR3 is TGTGCCAGCAGCCGGACAGGGGGGGTGAACACTGAAGCTTTCTTT.

This clonotype appeared many times. The junction does not match germline at one end; this may be a read error. This chain uses TRBV7-3 with TRBJ1-6, with D hard to call. This CDR3 is built from 13 residues. The germline V gene has CDR1 SGHTA and CDR2 FQGTGA. In DNA form, the CDR3 reads TGTGCCAGCAGCCTAACATCGGCTTCACCCCTCCACTTT. Translation gives CASSLTSASPLHF.

The gene calls are TRBV7-9 and TRBJ1-2; 9 positions match TRBD1. CDR1 and CDR2 (germline): SEHNR, FQNEAQ (reference sequence). Germline trimming cut 3 bases from V and 3 bases from J; bases unmatched to any gene: 14. This CDR3 comprises 18 residues. DNA for the CDR3: TGTGCCAGCAGCTTTGTTGTAGCGGGACAGGGTTTTTACTATGGCTACACCTTC. This codes for CASSFVVAGQGFYYGYTF.

V is TRBV5-1 and J is TRBJ1-2; D is uncertain. V was pared by 3 bases and J by 2 bases, with 8 bases between. The V gene's germline CDR1 is SGHRS and CDR2 YFSETQ. CDR3 length: 13 amino acids. The CDR3 here is CASSSAGNYGYTF. The CDR3 bases are TGCGCCAGCAGCTCCGCGGGGAACTATGGCTACACCTTC. The complete variable domain, with remaining parts taken from reference TRBV5-1 and TRBJ1-2, reads KAGVTQTPRYLIKTRGQQVTLSCSPISGHRSVSWYQQTPGQGLQFLFEYFSETQRNKGNFPGRFSGRQFSNSRSEMNVSTLELGDSALYLCASSSAGNYGYTFGSGTRLTVV.

This clonotype was seen more than once but under ten times. The V call is TRBV30, the J call TRBJ1-5; 7 bases are shared with TRBD1. Germline V gives CDR1 GTSNPN, CDR2 SVGIG (reference sequence). V lost 3 bases and J lost 8; bases outside the gene matches: 10. The CDR3 is made up of 14 amino acids. CDR3 nucleotide sequence: TGTGCCTGGAGCCAACAGGGGTACAGGGAGCCCCAGCATTTT. Protein product: CAWSQQGYREPQHF.

This clonotype was seen a handful of times. V and J are TRBV25-1 and TRBJ1-6; tentatively, D is TRBD1 (6 bases). The V gene's germline CDR1 is MGHDK and CDR2 SYGVNS. The CDR3 contains 16 residues. V dropped 8 bases and J dropped 7 bases, with 21 bases sitting between them. In DNA form, the CDR3 reads TGTGCCAGCTACTGGGGTCCAAAGGGGGGGAATTCACCCCTCCACTTT. This sequence encodes CASYWGPKGGNSPLHF.